What follows are 30 T cell receptor beta chains derived from one specimen sequenced in a study of cytomegalovirus exposure and HLA in healthy donors. Clones were read by immunoSEQ multiplex PCR, and TCRdb kept only the in-frame ones, dropping some. The sample lists 90,000 to 110,000 clones, about 88% occurring once. Sequenced material: PBMCs. The receptors here all came from a woman between 18 and 29 years old in good health and CMV-seropositive.

The rearrangement links TRBV5-1 to TRBJ2-7; TRBD2 agrees at 13 bases. The germline V gene encodes CDR1 SGHRS and CDR2 YFSETQ. The CDR3 covers 18 residues. The J segment lost 4 bases and the V segment lost 3 bases, leaving 13 bases of the junction unmatched. The CDR3 DNA is TGCGCCAGCAGCTCGGGACTAGCGGGATCAGTGCGGTCATACGAGCAGTACTTC. Its translation is CASSSGLAGSVRSYEQYF.

J is TRBJ2-7 and V is TRBV2; 7 bases are shared with TRBD1. The germline CDR1 and CDR2 sequences are SNHLY and FYNNEI. Germline trimming cut 6 bases from V and 3 bases from J; bases unmatched to any gene: 5. This CDR3 contains 13 residues. CDR3 bases: TGTGCCAGCAGCGGGACAGTCAACTACGAGCAGTACTTC. Protein product: CASSGTVNYEQYF.

This clone has more than one count but fewer than ten. The CDR3 protein is CASSEGGGDTDTQYF. DNA of the CDR3: TGTGCCAGCAGTGAGGGCGGGGGGGACACAGATACGCAGTATTTT. The chain couples TRBV6-4 to TRBJ2-3; 9 nucleotides match TRBD2. Germline CDR1 is MRHNA and CDR2 is SNTAGT. This CDR3 comprises 15 residues. The V and J ends lost 3 bases and 2 bases, in that order; junction bases with no gene match: 3.

The chain has TRBV29-1 and TRBJ2-1; D is possibly TRBD2 (7 bases). V lost 5 bases, J lost 6 bases, and 23 bases lay in between. This CDR3 spans 16 amino acids. CDR1 is SQVTM and CDR2 is ANQGSEA in the germline V gene. The CDR3: CSVQGGGYNPLNEQFF. CDR3 nucleotide sequence: TGCAGCGTTCAAGGGGGAGGGTACAACCCCCTCAATGAGCAGTTCTTC.

This clone was counted a few times. The rearrangement links TRBV5-1 to TRBJ2-1; D uncertain. The V gene lost 3 bases and the J gene lost 3 bases, with 7 bases spanning the gap. Germline assignment: CDR1 SGHRS and CDR2 YFSETQ. This CDR3 region has 13 residues. In DNA, the CDR3 is TGCGCCAGCAGCTCCGAGCTCTACAATGAGCAGTTCTTC. This translates into CASSSELYNEQFF.

V and J are TRBV7-2 and TRBJ2-5, with a weak D call TRBD1 (5 bases). The CDR3 has 14 amino acids. CDR1 is SGHTA, CDR2 FQGNSA, per germline. The germline V and J ends were trimmed by 5 bases and 4 bases, with 14 bases remaining between them. Here the CDR3 reads CASSPGSAGETQYF. The CDR3, as DNA: TGTGCCAGCAGCCCAGGGTCGGCCGGAGAGACCCAGTACTTC.

The chain is built from TRBV27 and TRBJ2-7; TRBD1 might be the D (6 bases). Germline V gene sequence: CDR1 MNHEY, CDR2 SMNVEV (reference sequence). Trimming took 5 bases from V and 1 from J, leaving 9 bases between them. This CDR3 contains 13 residues. The CDR3 DNA follows: TGTGCCAGCAGTCGGGACATTTCCTACGAGCAGTACTTC. The encoded protein is CASSRDISYEQYF.

The chain carries TRBV5-6 and TRBJ2-5; 10 nucleotides match TRBD1. The CDR3 has 14 residues. The ends lost 4 bases at V and 3 bases at J; junction bases unmatched: 3. Germline-derived CDR1 and CDR2 are SGHDT and YYEEEE. This CDR3 is CASSPGTGEETQYF. DNA of the CDR3: TGTGCCAGCAGCCCGGGGACAGGGGAAGAGACCCAGTACTTC.

The chain carries TRBV18 and TRBJ1-2; possible D gene TRBD1, 5 bases. V was cut by 3 bases and J by 7 bases, with 21 bases left in between. Germline V gene lookup returns CDR1 KGHSH and CDR2 LQKENI. This CDR3 region has 16 residues. Here the CDR3 reads CASSPGGAGRATGYTF. CDR3 nucleotide sequence: TGTGCCAGCTCACCGGGAGGGGCAGGGCGCGCGACTGGCTACACCTTC.

The DNA for the CDR3 is TGTGCCATCAGTGCAGGGAAGGGCTCCTACGAGCAGTACTTC. This sequence encodes CAISAGKGSYEQYF. The chain combines TRBV10-3 with TRBJ2-7; tentatively, D is TRBD1 (5 bases). This CDR3 spans 14 amino acids. CDR1 and CDR2 from the germline V gene are ENHRY and SYGVKD. V shed 4 bases and J shed 0 bases, with 10 bases lying between them.

The rearrangement links TRBV6-1 to TRBJ2-3; no definite D call. The CDR3 is 12 residues long. CDR1 is MNHNS, CDR2 SASEGT, per germline. V gave up 2 bases and J gave up 4 bases, with 4 bases separating them. DNA for the CDR3: TGTGCCAGCAGTGAATCCTCAGATACGCAGTATTTT. This translates into CASSESSDTQYF.

In DNA, the CDR3 is TGTGCCAGTAGATCGACAGGCGGCTCTGGGGCCAACGTCCTGACTTTC. Translation: CASRSTGGSGANVLTF. V and J are TRBV19 and TRBJ2-6, with D perhaps matching TRBD1 (6 bases). Deletions cut 6 bases from V and 0 bases from J, with 12 bases between. The CDR3 spans 16 residues. Germline loops: CDR1 LNHDA, CDR2 SQIVND (reference sequence).

Here the CDR3 reads CASRGQGLPYGYTF. CDR3 DNA sequence: TGTGCCAGCCGAGGACAGGGCCTTCCCTATGGCTACACCTTC. This chain uses TRBV2 with TRBJ1-2; 8 nucleotides align to TRBD1. Germline lookup yields CDR1 SNHLY and CDR2 FYNNEI. The CDR3 is 14 residues long. Losses at the gene ends were 8 bases for V and 4 bases for J; bases not matched to a gene: 9.

The V gene is TRBV28, the J gene TRBJ1-2, with D possibly matching TRBD1 (6 bases). V dropped 2 bases and J dropped 7 bases, with 11 bases sitting between them. Per germline, CDR1 MDHEN and CDR2 SYDVKM. The CDR3 length is 13 residues. CDR3 protein: CASSLARGTGYTF. CDR3 nucleotide sequence: TGTGCCAGCAGTTTAGCCAGGGGAACTGGCTACACCTTC.

The V call is TRBV9, the J call TRBJ2-3; the D gene is possibly TRBD1 (6 bases). The CDR3 is 15 residues long. V was trimmed by 4 bases and J by 5 bases, leaving 17 bases between them. In germline, CDR1 is SGDLS, CDR2 YYNGEE. The chain's CDR3 is CASSLGGVLLDTQYF. DNA for the CDR3: TGTGCCAGCAGCTTAGGGGGAGTGTTATTAGATACGCAGTATTTT.

The gene calls are TRBV5-1 and TRBJ2-3; D might be TRBD1 (5 bases). V lost 5 bases and J 1 base, leaving 14 bases between the germline ends. The CDR3 length is 15 residues. Germline V lookup: CDR1 SGHRS, CDR2 YFSETQ. As DNA, the CDR3 is TGCGCCAGCAGGCTAACAGGCTCCGGCACAGATACGCAGTATTTT. This sequence encodes CASRLTGSGTDTQYF.

The chain is built from TRBV19 and TRBJ1-3; a weak D match, TRBD1 (5 bases). CDR1 and CDR2 (germline): LNHDA, SQIVND (reference sequence). The CDR3 is 16 amino acids. Trimming removed 2 bases at V and 2 bases at J, with 13 bases between. This CDR3 reads CASSISLDSAGNTIYF. The CDR3, as DNA: TGTGCCAGTAGTATAAGCCTCGACAGTGCTGGAAACACCATATATTTT.

The J gene is TRBJ2-1, the V gene TRBV25-1; 12 bases fit TRBD2. Germline trimming cut 3 bases from V and 7 bases from J; bases unmatched to any gene: 13. The CDR3 is made up of 18 amino acids. Germline assignment: CDR1 MGHDK and CDR2 SYGVNS. CDR3 sequence: CASSEPPSGRGWENEQFF. The CDR3 DNA reads as TGTGCCAGCAGTGAGCCCCCTAGCGGGAGGGGGTGGGAAAATGAGCAGTTCTTC.

V gene TRBV11-3 combines with J gene TRBJ1-1; D is undetermined. Trimming pared 3 bases from V and 0 bases from J, leaving 8 bases between. The length of the CDR3 is 14 residues. Germline V CDR1 and CDR2: SGHNT, YENEEA. The CDR3 spells CASSLRSMNTEAFF. DNA of the CDR3: TGTGCCAGCAGCTTGAGAAGCATGAACACTGAAGCTTTCTTT. Full variable domain (rest looked up from reference TRBV11-3 and TRBJ1-1): EAGVVQSPRYKIIEKKQPVAFWCNPISGHNTLYWYLQNLGQGPELLIRYENEEAVDDSQLPKDRFSAERLKGVDSTLKIQPAELGDSAVYLCASSLRSMNTEAFFGQGTRLTVV.

As to this clone: In the same sample, other DNA sequences code for this CDR3. The rearrangement joins TRBV28 to TRBJ2-7; D is ambiguous. The V end was cut by 3 bases, the J end by 4 bases, with 7 bases between. There are 12 residues in the CDR3. Germline V gives CDR1 MDHEN, CDR2 SYDVKM. The CDR3 region has the DNA TGTGCCAGCAGTTTGTCGGGTTACGAGCAGTACTTC. Translating gives CASSLSGYEQYF. Drawing the rest from reference TRBV28 and TRBJ2-7, the complete variable domain is DVKVTQSSRYLVKRTGEKVFLECVQDMDHENMFWYRQDPGLGLRLIYFSYDVKMKEKGDIPEGYSVSREKKERFSLILESASTNQTSMYLCASSLSGYEQYFGPGTRLTVT.

This chain uses TRBV30 with TRBJ1-1, with 7 bases identical to TRBD1. V gave up 5 bases and J gave up 5 bases; unmatched junction bases: 8. Germline V gene sequence: CDR1 GTSNPN, CDR2 SVGIG (reference sequence). CDR3 size: 13 residues. The CDR3 coding sequence is TGTGCCTGGGACCCCCAGGGGGGAACTGAAGCTTTCTTT. The encoded protein is CAWDPQGGTEAFF.

The chain recombines TRBV15 with TRBJ2-5; 9 bases map to TRBD2. Per germline, CDR1 LNHNV and CDR2 YYDKDF (reference sequence). This CDR3 comprises 17 residues. Trimming removed 3 bases from V and 5 bases from J; junction bases left unmatched: 13. The CDR3 coding sequence is TGTGCCACCAGCAGGCAAAGGGGCGGGGGGGCCAGTGAGACCCAGTACTTC. Encoded protein: CATSRQRGGGASETQYF.

This clone was seen a single time. The chain combines TRBV28 with TRBJ1-2; 7 bases map to TRBD1. Per germline, CDR1 MDHEN and CDR2 SYDVKM. This CDR3 comprises 17 residues. V lost 4 bases and J lost 6; bases outside the gene matches: 17. The CDR3 loop is CASSSAGDQGVFDGYTF. The CDR3 coding sequence is TGTGCCAGCAGTTCCGCCGGGGACCAGGGGGTTTTCGATGGCTACACCTTC.

The genes are TRBV5-1 and TRBJ2-1; a weak D match, TRBD2 (5 bases). The germline V gene encodes CDR1 SGHRS and CDR2 YFSETQ. The ends were cut back, 5 bases at V and 1 base at J, with 16 bases in the middle. This CDR3 region has 16 residues. In DNA form, the CDR3 reads TGCGCCAGCAGAGCGGCCACGCGGCAGTCCTACAATGAGCAGTTCTTC. It codes for CASRAATRQSYNEQFF.

The chain carries TRBV5-1 and TRBJ2-2; no clear D gene. CDR3 length equals 13 residues. CDR1 is SGHRS and CDR2 is YFSETQ in the germline V gene. V lost 2 bases, J lost 4 bases, and 6 bases lay in between. The CDR3, as DNA: TGCGCCAGCAGCTTTGAGTTCACCGGGGAGCTGTTTTTT. It codes for CASSFEFTGELFF.

The CDR3 loop is CASSPDRGLDYGYTF. Here the CDR3 DNA reads TGTGCCAGCAGCCCGGACAGGGGATTGGACTATGGCTACACCTTC. The chain recombines TRBV5-4 with TRBJ1-2; 9 positions agree with TRBD1. Germline CDR1 reads SGHNT; CDR2 reads YYREEE (reference sequence). There are 15 residues in the CDR3. Trimming at V came to 4 bases and at J to 3 bases, leaving 7 bases not matched to a gene.

This chain links TRBV11-2 with TRBJ2-1; a weak D match, TRBD1 (6 bases). V was shortened by 2 bases and J by 3 bases, with 14 bases between the two germline ends. Per the germline V gene, CDR1 is SGHAT and CDR2 is FQNNGV. The CDR3 is made up of 16 amino acids. Here the CDR3 DNA reads TGTGCCAGCAGCTTATCCCCCCGGACAGACTACAATGAGCAGTTCTTC. Amino acid sequence: CASSLSPRTDYNEQFF.

V is TRBV18 and J is TRBJ2-6; TRBD1 is a possible D gene (6 bases). V lost 10 bases, J lost 0 bases, and 16 bases lay in between. The CDR3 is 16 amino acids. Germline V CDR1 and CDR2: KGHSH, LQKENI. For the CDR3, the DNA is TGTGCCACCCAAAGGGGGTTGAGCTCTGGGGCCAACGTCCTGACTTTC. Translating gives CATQRGLSSGANVLTF.

In its sample, this clone was seen a few times. The V call is TRBV6-1, the J call TRBJ1-2; the D is unclear. The CDR3 extends over 15 amino acids. Trimming removed 1 base at V and 2 bases at J, with 11 bases between. CDR1 MNHNS and CDR2 SASEGT come from the germline V gene. In nucleotides, the CDR3 is TGTGCCAGCAGTGAAGGACTCGCGGGGAACTATGGCTACACCTTC. Protein: CASSEGLAGNYGYTF.

The rearrangement joins TRBV27 to TRBJ2-7; D might be TRBD2 (5 bases). Germline-derived CDR1 and CDR2 are MNHEY and SMNVEV (reference sequence). The CDR3 is 14 residues long. V was trimmed by 5 bases and J by 9 bases, leaving 20 bases between them. CDR3 DNA: TGTGCCAGCAGTCCGTCGACGGGCATTGAGGGGCAGTACTTC. Translated: CASSPSTGIEGQYF.